This T cell receptor beta chain is from a study of cytomegalovirus exposure and HLA in healthy donors. This CDR3 has 13 amino acids. The germline gives CDR1 SGDLS, CDR2 YYNGEE. V was cut by 3 bases and J by 3 bases, with 9 bases left in between. It was with 60 Vbeta and 13 Jbeta primers that the PCR ran. Assay used: immunoSEQ multiplex PCR; TCRdb lists only in-frame clones, some missing. This table holds around 130,000 clones. The sequenced sample was PBMCs. This chain uses TRBV9 with TRBJ1-2; possible D gene TRBD1, 5 bases. The sequence came from a woman in her sixties or seventies in good health and CMV-seronegative. The DNA of the CDR3 is TGTGCCAGCAGCGAGTCGGGGGACTATGGCTACACCTTC. This gives the protein CASSESGDYGYTF. The variable domain in full, with the rest retrieved from reference TRBV9 and TRBJ1-2, is DSGVTQTPKHLITATGQRVTLRCSPRSGDLSVYWYQQSLDQGLQFLIQYYNGEERAKGNILERFSAQQFPDLHSELNLSSLELGDSALYFCASSESGDYGYTFGSGTRLTVV.